A single sample is the source of the 11 T cell receptor beta chains below, sequenced in a study of cytomegalovirus exposure and HLA in healthy donors. A multiplex PCR was run with 60 Vbeta primers and 13 Jbeta primers. TCRdb's copy holds only in-frame clones and misses some; the assay was immunoSEQ multiplex PCR. Among roughly 120,000 clones, approximately 80% were seen once, and the ten largest hold about 2%. Sequenced input: PBMCs. The source is a woman aged 40 to 55 in good health and CMV-seronegative.

The chain joins TRBV7-2 to TRBJ2-5; 10 positions match TRBD2. In germline, CDR1 is SGHTA, CDR2 FQGNSA. Trimming at V came to 9 bases and at J to 2 bases, leaving 6 bases not matched to a gene. CDR3 size: 14 residues. As DNA, the CDR3 is TGTGCCAGAGATCATAGCGGGGGGCAAGAGACCCAGTACTTC. Translating gives CARDHSGGQETQYF.

V is TRBV5-1 and J is TRBJ2-1; 8 positions agree with TRBD1. The trim removed 0 bases at V and 5 bases at J, leaving 4 bases unmatched. This CDR3 spans 15 amino acids. Germline lookup yields CDR1 SGHRS and CDR2 YFSETQ. The CDR3: CASSLEQGVDNEQFF. CDR3 DNA sequence: TGCGCCAGCAGCTTGGAACAGGGGGTGGACAATGAGCAGTTCTTC.

The rearrangement links TRBV28 to TRBJ2-4; the match to TRBD2 covers 8 bases. Germline-derived CDR1 and CDR2 are MDHEN and SYDVKM. The CDR3 is made up of 16 amino acids. Trimming removed 2 bases from V and 2 bases from J; junction bases left unmatched: 5. CDR3 sequence: CASSLLSGGSKNIQYF. DNA for the CDR3: TGTGCCAGCAGTTTACTAAGCGGGGGTTCCAAAAACATTCAGTACTTC.

The chain has TRBV7-9 and TRBJ1-6, with TRBD1 matching 9 bases. The CDR3 has 18 residues. The junction had 7 bases not matched to a gene; V was cut back by 0 bases and J by 4 bases. The V gene's germline CDR1 is SEHNR and CDR2 FQNEAQ (reference sequence). The CDR3, as DNA: TGTGCCAGCAGCTTAGCAAGATACGGACAGGGGTATAATTCACCCCTCCACTTT. This gives the protein CASSLARYGQGYNSPLHF.

The CDR3 here is CASSAFLQDSSYEQYF. As DNA, the CDR3 is TGTGCCAGCAGTGCGTTTCTCCAGGACAGCTCCTACGAGCAGTACTTC. This chain links TRBV2 with TRBJ2-7, with D possibly TRBD1 on 6 matching bases. This CDR3 has 16 amino acids. Germline CDR1 is SNHLY and CDR2 is FYNNEI. The V end was cut by 4 bases, the J end by 0 bases, with 16 bases between.

To note about this clone: Different DNA sequences within this sample yield the same CDR3. The genes are TRBV5-1 and TRBJ2-7, with a weak D call TRBD1 (6 bases). The CDR3 sequence is 13 residues long. Germline V gives CDR1 SGHRS, CDR2 YFSETQ. With 0 bases removed from V and 3 bases from J, the gap between germline ends came to 7 bases. The CDR3 DNA reads TGCGCCAGCAGCTTGGTGGACAGCTACGAGCAGTACTTC. Translation: CASSLVDSYEQYF.

In this sample, this clone turned up once. The gene calls are TRBV4-2 and TRBJ2-5; TRBD2 matches at 13 bases. Per the germline V gene, CDR1 is LGHNA and CDR2 is YNFKEQ. V lost 0 bases to trimming and J lost 3 bases; unmatched junction nucleotides: 1. The CDR3 consists of 16 residues. The CDR3, as DNA: TGTGCCAGCAGCCAAGAGGGACTAGCGGGAAAAGAGACCCAGTACTTC. Translated, it gives CASSQEGLAGKETQYF.

The chain carries TRBV5-4 and TRBJ2-5; TRBD1 matches 7 bases. The CDR3 loop spans 14 amino acids. J lost 1 base, V lost 2 bases, and 2 bases had no gene match. Germline CDR1 and CDR2: SGHNT and YYREEE (reference sequence). CDR3 DNA sequence: TGTGCCAGCAGCTTACAGGGGTCCCAAGAGACCCAGTACTTC. Translating gives CASSLQGSQETQYF.

J is TRBJ1-1 and V is TRBV4-1; 7 nucleotides agree with TRBD1. Trimming cost V 3 bases and J 1 base; bases outside gene matches: 5. Looked up from germline, CDR1 is MGHRA and CDR2 is YSYEKL. The CDR3 runs 15 residues. CDR3 bases: TGCGCCAGCAGCCACGCCGGGACAGAGAACACTGAAGCTTTCTTT. Protein: CASSHAGTENTEAFF.

This clone was seen only once. The chain couples TRBV5-1 to TRBJ2-2; 13 positions agree with TRBD2. The germline gives CDR1 SGHRS, CDR2 YFSETQ. Trimming at V came to 3 bases and at J to 0 bases, leaving 2 bases not matched to a gene. The CDR3 length is 17 residues. CDR3 sequence reads: CASSWTSGSPNTGELFF. DNA of the CDR3: TGCGCCAGCAGCTGGACTAGCGGGAGCCCGAACACCGGGGAGCTGTTTTTT.

The V and J genes are TRBV7-9 and TRBJ2-1, with 13 bases identical to TRBD2. The V segment lost 5 bases and the J segment 2 bases; nucleotides outside the gene matches: 6. The CDR3 extends over 17 amino acids. Germline CDR1 reads SEHNR; CDR2 reads FQNEAQ (reference sequence). CDR3 sequence reads: CASSPGLAGKPYNEQFF. The CDR3 nucleotides read TGTGCCAGCAGCCCGGGACTAGCGGGGAAACCCTACAATGAGCAGTTCTTC.